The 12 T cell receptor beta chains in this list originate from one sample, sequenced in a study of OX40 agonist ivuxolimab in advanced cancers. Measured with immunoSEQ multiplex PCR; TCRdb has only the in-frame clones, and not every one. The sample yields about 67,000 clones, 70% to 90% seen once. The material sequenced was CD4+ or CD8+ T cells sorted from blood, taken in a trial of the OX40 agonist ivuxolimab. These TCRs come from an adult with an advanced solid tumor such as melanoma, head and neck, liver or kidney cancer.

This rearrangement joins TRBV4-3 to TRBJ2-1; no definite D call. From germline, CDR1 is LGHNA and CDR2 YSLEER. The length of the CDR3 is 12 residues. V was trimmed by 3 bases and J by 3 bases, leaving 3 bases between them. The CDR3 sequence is CASSHRYNEQFF. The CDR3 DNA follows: TGCGCCAGCAGCCATCGCTACAATGAGCAGTTCTTC.

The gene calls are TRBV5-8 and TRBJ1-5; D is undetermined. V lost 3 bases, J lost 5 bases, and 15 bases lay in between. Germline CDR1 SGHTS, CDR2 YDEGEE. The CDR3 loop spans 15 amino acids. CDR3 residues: CASSYDGTNDQPQHF. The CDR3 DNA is TGTGCCAGCAGCTATGACGGAACAAACGATCAGCCCCAGCATTTT.

The CDR3 sequence: CASSLTTGLNSPLHF. As DNA, the CDR3 is TGTGCCAGCAGCCTTACGACAGGCCTTAATTCACCCCTCCACTTT. This sequence joins TRBV4-2 and TRBJ1-6; D perhaps matches TRBD1 (6 bases). The V and J ends lost 4 bases and 6 bases respectively, with 13 bases between them. CDR3 size: 15 residues. The germline gives CDR1 LGHNA, CDR2 YNFKEQ.

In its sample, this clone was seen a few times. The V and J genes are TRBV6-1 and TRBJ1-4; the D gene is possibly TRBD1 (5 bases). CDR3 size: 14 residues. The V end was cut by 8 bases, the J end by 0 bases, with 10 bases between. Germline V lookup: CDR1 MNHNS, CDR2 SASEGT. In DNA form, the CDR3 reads TGTGCCAGCCTTCCGGGGGCAACTAATGAAAAACTGTTTTTT. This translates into CASLPGATNEKLFF.

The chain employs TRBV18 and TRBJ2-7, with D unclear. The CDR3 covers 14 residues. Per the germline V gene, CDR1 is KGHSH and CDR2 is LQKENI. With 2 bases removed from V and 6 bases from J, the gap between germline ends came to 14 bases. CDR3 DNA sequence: TGTGCCAGCTCACCAGATAGGTATGCTGCCGAGCAGTACTTC. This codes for CASSPDRYAAEQYF.

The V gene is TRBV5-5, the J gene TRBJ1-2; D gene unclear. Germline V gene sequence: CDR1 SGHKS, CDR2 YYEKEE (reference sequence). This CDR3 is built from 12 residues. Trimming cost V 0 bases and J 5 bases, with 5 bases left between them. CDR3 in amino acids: CASSLVRYGYTF. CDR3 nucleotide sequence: TGTGCCAGCAGCTTGGTTAGGTATGGCTACACCTTC.

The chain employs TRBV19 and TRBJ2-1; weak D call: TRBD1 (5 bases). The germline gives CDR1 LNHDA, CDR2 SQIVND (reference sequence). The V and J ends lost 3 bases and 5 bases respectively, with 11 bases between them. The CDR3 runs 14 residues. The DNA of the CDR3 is TGTGCCAGTAGTATCTCCCGACAGAACAATGAGCAGTTCTTC. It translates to CASSISRQNNEQFF.

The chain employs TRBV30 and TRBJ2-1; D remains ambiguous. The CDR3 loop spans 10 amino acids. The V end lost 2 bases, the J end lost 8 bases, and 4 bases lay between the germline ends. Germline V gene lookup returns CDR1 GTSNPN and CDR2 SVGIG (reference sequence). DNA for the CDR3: TGTGCCTGGAGTTTCGATGAGCAGTTCTTC. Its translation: CAWSFDEQFF.

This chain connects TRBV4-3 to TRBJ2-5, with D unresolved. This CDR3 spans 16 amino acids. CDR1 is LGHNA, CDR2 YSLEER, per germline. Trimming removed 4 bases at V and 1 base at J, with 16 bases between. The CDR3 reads CASSPAQSSLQETQYF. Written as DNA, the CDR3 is TGCGCCAGCAGCCCTGCCCAGTCGAGTCTCCAAGAGACCCAGTACTTC.

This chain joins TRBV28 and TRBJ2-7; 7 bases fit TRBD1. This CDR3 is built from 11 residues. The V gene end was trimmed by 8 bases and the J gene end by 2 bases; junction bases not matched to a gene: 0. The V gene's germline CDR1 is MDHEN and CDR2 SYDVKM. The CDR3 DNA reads TGTGCCAGCGGGACAGCCTACGAGCAGTACTTC. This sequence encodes CASGTAYEQYF.

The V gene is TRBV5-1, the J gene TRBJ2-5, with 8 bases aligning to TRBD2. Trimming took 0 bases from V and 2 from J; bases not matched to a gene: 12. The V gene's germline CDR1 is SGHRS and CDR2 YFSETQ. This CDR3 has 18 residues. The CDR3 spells CASSLGVAGFLEQETQYF. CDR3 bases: TGCGCCAGCAGCTTGGGGGTAGCGGGGTTCCTTGAACAAGAGACCCAGTACTTC.

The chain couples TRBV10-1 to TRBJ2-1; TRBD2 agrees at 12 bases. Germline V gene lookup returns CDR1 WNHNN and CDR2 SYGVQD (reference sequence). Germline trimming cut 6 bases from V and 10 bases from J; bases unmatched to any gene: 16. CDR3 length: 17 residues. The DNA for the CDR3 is TGCGCCAGCAGCGGGGGACTAGCGGGCAATAATTTTAGGGAGCAGTTCTTC. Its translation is CASSGGLAGNNFREQFF.